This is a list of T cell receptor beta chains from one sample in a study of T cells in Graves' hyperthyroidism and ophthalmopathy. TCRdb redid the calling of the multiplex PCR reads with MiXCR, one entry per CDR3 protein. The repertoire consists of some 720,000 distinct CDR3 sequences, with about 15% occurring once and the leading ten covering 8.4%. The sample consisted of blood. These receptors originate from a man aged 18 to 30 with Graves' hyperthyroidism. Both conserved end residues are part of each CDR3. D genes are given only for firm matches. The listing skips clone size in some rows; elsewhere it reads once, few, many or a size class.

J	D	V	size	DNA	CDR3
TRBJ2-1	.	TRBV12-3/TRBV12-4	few	TGTGCCAGCAGTTTCAACAGGTTCAATGAGCAGTTCTTC	CASSFNRFNEQFF
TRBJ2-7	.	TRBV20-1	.	TGCAGTGCCAAGCGTGGAGGGCCTCAGGTCGACGAGCAGTACTTC	CSAKRGGPQVDEQYF
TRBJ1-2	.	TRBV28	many	TGTGCCAGCAGTGTACAGGGCACCTATGGCTACACCTTC	CASSVQGTYGYTF
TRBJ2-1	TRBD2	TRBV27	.	TGTGCCAGCAGAGGGGGACCTAGCGGGAGGGCCAATGAGCAGTTCTTC	CASRGGPSGRANEQFF
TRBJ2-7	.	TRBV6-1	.	TGTGCCAGCAACAACAATGGGGCAAACGAGCAGTACTTC	CASNNNGANEQYF
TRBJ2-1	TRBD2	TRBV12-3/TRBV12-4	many	TGTGCCAGCAGTTTGTGGCTAGCGGGAGGGCCCCTCGATGAGCAGTTCTTC	CASSLWLAGGPLDEQFF
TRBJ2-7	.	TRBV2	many	TGTGCCAGCAGTGGTTGGCAGGGGATGTGGACCTACGAGCAGTACTTC	CASSGWQGMWTYEQYF
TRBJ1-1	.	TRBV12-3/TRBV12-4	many	TGTGCCAGCAGTAGATTGAACACTGAAGCTTTCTTT	CASSRLNTEAFF
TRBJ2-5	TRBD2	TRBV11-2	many	TGTGCCAGCAGCTTAGACTACGCGGGAGAAGAGACCCAGTACTTC	CASSLDYAGEETQYF
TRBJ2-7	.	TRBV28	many	TGTGCCAGCAGTTTATTGTCAGGGGAGGCCTACGAGCAGTACTTC	CASSLLSGEAYEQYF
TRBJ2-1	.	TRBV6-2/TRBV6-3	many	TGTGCCAGCAGTTACTCGACCGCGGGATTGATATTCCCCTACAATGAGCAGTTCTTC	CASSYSTAGLIFPYNEQFF
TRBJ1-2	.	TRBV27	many	TGTGCCAGCAGTTTATCCGGCAGGGGAGGCTATGGCTACACCTTC	CASSLSGRGGYGYTF
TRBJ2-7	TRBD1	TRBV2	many	TGTGCCAGCAGTCCCCTAGACAGGGGGGTCGAGCAGTACTTC	CASSPLDRGVEQYF
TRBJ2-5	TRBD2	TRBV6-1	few	TGTGCCAGCAGTGCCAGACTAGCGGGCCTACAAGAGACCCAGTACTTC	CASSARLAGLQETQYF
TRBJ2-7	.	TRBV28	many	TGTGCCAGCAGTCCAATGGACCCACACCACGAGCAGTACTTC	CASSPMDPHHEQYF
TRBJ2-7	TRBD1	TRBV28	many	TGTGCCAGCAGCCCGTTGGACAGGGCAAGCTCCTACGAGCAGTACTTC	CASSPLDRASSYEQYF
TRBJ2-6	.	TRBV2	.	TGTGCCAGCAGCTTGGACGGGTCCGTCTCTGGGGCCAACGTCCTGACTTTC	CASSLDGSVSGANVLTF
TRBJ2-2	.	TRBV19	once	TGTGCCAGTACGGCGATAGGTACCCCGACCGGGGAGCTGTTTTTT	CASTAIGTPTGELFF
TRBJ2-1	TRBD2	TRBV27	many	TGTGCCAGCAGTTTATCGGGGACTAGCGGGGACTACAATGAGCAGTTCTTC	CASSLSGTSGDYNEQFF
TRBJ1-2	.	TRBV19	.	TGTGCCAGTAGACCCGGGATGGGCTATGGCTACACCTTC	CASRPGMGYGYTF
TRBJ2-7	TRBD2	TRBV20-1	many	TGCAGTGCTAGCGGTCTAGCGGGAGGTGAGAGCTACGAGCAGTACTTC	CSASGLAGGESYEQYF
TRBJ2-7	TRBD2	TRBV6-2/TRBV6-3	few	TGTGCCAGCAGTTACTATAGACTAGCGGACGAGCAGTACTTC	CASSYYRLADEQYF